The 22 T cell receptor beta chains listed next were all sequenced from one sample in a study of blood T cell repertoires in COVID-19. Assay used: immunoSEQ multiplex PCR; TCRdb lists only in-frame clones, some missing. The sample yields fewer than 200,000 clones, roughly 84% seen once. Sample: peripheral blood. These receptors all stem from a woman aged 45 to 65 with COVID-19, enrolled during active disease.

The chain couples TRBV9 to TRBJ1-2; no reliable D call. Germline CDR1 SGDLS, CDR2 YYNGEE. CDR3 size: 15 residues. V was cut by 0 bases and J by 4 bases, with 13 bases left in between. In DNA form, the CDR3 reads TGTGCCAGCAGCGTAGAGGCGGGAGGAGGCTATGGCTACACCTTC. It translates to CASSVEAGGGYGYTF.

V and J are TRBV7-2 and TRBJ2-5, with 10 bases aligning to TRBD1. Germline V lookup: CDR1 SGHTA, CDR2 FQGNSA. V was pared by 1 base and J by 10 bases, with 6 bases of the junction left unmatched. The CDR3 is made up of 14 amino acids. CDR3 protein: CASSLGDRGFGQYF. CDR3 DNA sequence: TGTGCCAGCAGCTTAGGGGACAGGGGTTTTGGCCAGTACTTC.

V usage is TRBV25-1 and J usage is TRBJ1-6; D is undetermined. The germline V and J ends were trimmed by 5 bases and 4 bases, with 15 bases remaining between them. Germline V gene data show CDR1 as MGHDK and CDR2 as SYGVNS. This CDR3 contains 16 residues. The CDR3 loop is CASSLSGGRYNSPLHF. CDR3 DNA sequence: TGTGCCAGCAGTTTATCAGGAGGACGGTATAATTCACCCCTCCACTTT.

The gene calls are TRBV5-1 and TRBJ1-4; 10 positions match TRBD1. Germline assignment: CDR1 SGHRS and CDR2 YFSETQ. There are 15 residues in the CDR3. Losses at the gene ends were 4 bases for V and 7 bases for J; bases not matched to a gene: 7. CDR3 loop: CASSLMGQGIEKLFF. The CDR3 DNA sequence: TGCGCCAGCAGCCTAATGGGACAGGGGATTGAAAAACTGTTTTTT.

The chain uses TRBV4-1 and TRBJ2-7; 9 bases are shared with TRBD1. V dropped 1 base and J dropped 2; count of bases not matched to a gene: 9. The germline V gene has CDR1 MGHRA and CDR2 YSYEKL. The CDR3 has 17 amino acids. The CDR3 region is CASSQVQSTGGAYEQYF. In DNA, the CDR3 is TGCGCCAGCAGCCAAGTTCAGTCAACAGGGGGCGCCTACGAGCAGTACTTC.

J is TRBJ2-5 and V is TRBV2; tentatively, D is TRBD2 (5 bases). Trimming shortened V by 7 bases and J by 7 bases, and 16 bases separated the two germline ends. CDR1 and CDR2 (germline): SNHLY, FYNNEI. The CDR3 consists of 13 residues. CDR3 sequence (DNA): TGTGCCAGCATTTTAGTGGGTGGAGGGACCCAGTACTTC. Amino acids: CASILVGGGTQYF. Using reference TRBV2 and TRBJ2-5 for the parts outside the CDR3, the full variable domain is EPEVTQTPSHQVTQMGQEVILRCVPISNHLYFYWYRQILGQKVEFLVSFYNNEISEKSEIFDDQFSVERPDGSNFTLKIRSTKLEDSAMYFCASILVGGGTQYFGPGTRLLVL.

This clone appeared a single time. The gene calls are TRBV19 and TRBJ2-4, with D possibly TRBD2 on 6 matching bases. The V gene lost 3 bases and the J gene lost 2 bases, with 14 bases spanning the gap. Germline CDR1 is LNHDA and CDR2 is SQIVND (reference sequence). The CDR3 has 16 residues. The DNA of the CDR3 is TGTGCCAGTAGTATCCGGGACTCACAATCCAAAAACATTCAGTACTTC. Residues: CASSIRDSQSKNIQYF.

The DNA for the CDR3 is TGTGCCAGCAGCTACCAGCGGGGGGCCCAAGAGACCCAGTACTTC. Protein: CASSYQRGAQETQYF. The J gene is TRBJ2-5, the V gene TRBV7-3; 9 nucleotides agree with TRBD2. Germline CDR1 is SGHTA and CDR2 is FQGTGA. V gave up 4 bases and J gave up 1 base; unmatched junction bases: 4. The CDR3 contains 15 residues.

The chain is built from TRBV6-5 and TRBJ1-3, with TRBD1 matching 9 bases. Germline assignment: CDR1 MNHEY and CDR2 SVGAGI. The CDR3 loop spans 14 amino acids. The V gene end was trimmed by 6 bases and the J gene end by 3 bases; junction bases not matched to a gene: 3. The CDR3 loop reads CASSSTGGGNTIYF. CDR3 nucleotide sequence: TGTGCCAGCAGCTCGACAGGGGGTGGAAACACCATATATTTT.

This rearrangement joins TRBV7-9 to TRBJ1-2; D possibly corresponds to TRBD1 (6 bases). The CDR3 loop spans 15 amino acids. Trimming stripped 1 base from V and 4 bases from J, with 13 bases between. Germline V gene lookup returns CDR1 SEHNR and CDR2 FQNEAQ (reference sequence). The DNA of the CDR3 is TGTGCCAGCAGCTTAGGAAAGGGGGTAATCTATGGCTACACCTTC. The encoded protein is CASSLGKGVIYGYTF.

This sequence joins TRBV29-1 and TRBJ2-5, with a tentative D call TRBD1 (5 bases). The CDR3 spans 12 residues. The germline gives CDR1 SQVTM, CDR2 ANQGSEA. Trimming took 6 bases from V and 1 from J, leaving 9 bases between them. CDR3 sequence: CSVTGSQETQYF. The CDR3 DNA follows: TGCAGCGTCACAGGAAGCCAAGAGACCCAGTACTTC. The entire variable domain, with the rest obtained from reference TRBV29-1 and TRBJ2-5, is as follows: SAVISQKPSRDICQRGTSLTIQCQVDSQVTMMFWYRQQPGQSLTLIATANQGSEATYESGFVIDKFPISRPNLTFSTLTVSNMSPEDSSIYLCSVTGSQETQYFGPGTRLLVL.

The chain couples TRBV7-2 to TRBJ1-6, with 10 bases aligning to TRBD1. Germline-derived CDR1 and CDR2 are SGHTA and FQGNSA. The V segment lost 4 bases and the J segment 6 bases; nucleotides outside the gene matches: 6. The CDR3 covers 16 residues. In DNA form, the CDR3 reads TGTGCCAGCAGCTCTCTGACAGGGGGCTCTAATTCACCCCTCCACTTT. Translation: CASSSLTGGSNSPLHF.

J is TRBJ1-2 and V is TRBV7-2; no clear D gene. CDR1 is SGHTA and CDR2 is FQGNSA in the germline V gene. V shed 2 bases and J shed 2 bases, with 6 bases lying between them. The CDR3 consists of 13 residues. CDR3 sequence: CASSLPVNYGYTF. CDR3 bases: TGTGCCAGCAGCTTACCGGTGAACTATGGCTACACCTTC.

The V call is TRBV10-3, the J call TRBJ1-4, with D hard to call. The germline V and J ends were trimmed by 4 bases and 0 bases, with 9 bases remaining between them. Germline lookup yields CDR1 ENHRY and CDR2 SYGVKD. The CDR3 is 15 amino acids. CDR3 region: CAISGGHATNEKLFF. In DNA, the CDR3 is TGTGCCATCAGTGGAGGGCATGCAACTAATGAAAAACTGTTTTTT.

This chain uses TRBV12-5 with TRBJ1-1; D is possibly TRBD1 (6 bases). Trimming removed 5 bases from V and 1 base from J, with 17 bases in between. Germline V gives CDR1 LGHNT, CDR2 FRNRAP. There are 16 residues in the CDR3. CDR3 nucleotide sequence: TGTGCTAGTGGTGCACAACTCAGGGGTTCGAACACTGAAGCTTTCTTT. It translates to CASGAQLRGSNTEAFF.

V gene TRBV5-1 combines with J gene TRBJ2-3; D is possibly TRBD2 (7 bases). Trimming stripped 4 bases from V and 0 bases from J, with 18 bases between. Germline V CDR1 and CDR2: SGHRS, YFSETQ. There are 17 residues in the CDR3. CDR3 DNA sequence: TGCGCCAGCAGCCCCGGGGGGCCAGGCACTAGCACAGATACGCAGTATTTT. It translates to CASSPGGPGTSTDTQYF.

V gene TRBV19 combines with J gene TRBJ2-1; TRBD1 matches 7 bases. This CDR3 has 14 residues. Germline CDR1 LNHDA, CDR2 SQIVND (reference sequence). The J segment lost 8 bases and the V segment lost 4 bases, leaving 8 bases of the junction unmatched. The CDR3 DNA is TGTGCCAGTAGTAGCCAGGGGGTGATGTATGAGCAGTTCTTC. Amino acid sequence: CASSSQGVMYEQFF.

The chain recombines TRBV7-2 with TRBJ2-7; perhaps TRBD1 as D (7 bases). Trimming stripped 5 bases from V and 3 bases from J, with 17 bases between. CDR1 is SGHTA, CDR2 FQGNSA, per germline. The CDR3 contains 15 residues. CDR3 region: CASSTTGEVGYEQYF. The CDR3 DNA follows: TGTGCCAGCAGCACAACAGGGGAGGTAGGCTACGAGCAGTACTTC.

The chain has TRBV27 and TRBJ2-1; 7 nucleotides match TRBD1. Germline V gives CDR1 MNHEY, CDR2 SMNVEV (reference sequence). Trimming removed 4 bases from V and 4 bases from J; junction bases left unmatched: 13. This CDR3 comprises 17 residues. CDR3 amino acids: CASSSPRGTSPYNEQFF. The CDR3 DNA follows: TGTGCCAGCAGTTCCCCCAGGGGGACCTCCCCTTACAATGAGCAGTTCTTC.

This clone was seen a single time. The rearrangement links TRBV11-3 to TRBJ2-7; 12 bases map to TRBD1. This CDR3 comprises 15 residues. Germline trimming cut 5 bases from V and 3 bases from J; bases unmatched to any gene: 5. The germline V gene encodes CDR1 SGHNT and CDR2 YENEEA. The CDR3, as DNA: TGTGCCAGCAGCCCCGGGACAGGGGGCTTCTACGAGCAGTACTTC. Protein sequence: CASSPGTGGFYEQYF.

V usage is TRBV11-1 and J usage is TRBJ2-3, with TRBD1 identical over 9 bases. CDR1 SGHAT and CDR2 FQDESV come from the germline V gene (reference sequence). The CDR3 spans 16 residues. V gave up 5 bases and J gave up 3 bases; unmatched junction bases: 9. CDR3 in amino acids: CASSLRTGAGTDTQYF. Here the CDR3 DNA reads TGTGCCAGCAGCCTGAGGACAGGGGCGGGGACAGATACGCAGTATTTT.

The chain employs TRBV5-5 and TRBJ2-3, with TRBD2 identical over 7 bases. The CDR3 extends over 12 amino acids. Losses at the gene ends were 5 bases for V and 5 bases for J; bases not matched to a gene: 2. Germline CDR1 reads SGHKS; CDR2 reads YYEKEE (reference sequence). CDR3 loop: CASSAGEDTQYF. Here the CDR3 DNA reads TGTGCCAGCAGTGCGGGGGAAGATACGCAGTATTTT.